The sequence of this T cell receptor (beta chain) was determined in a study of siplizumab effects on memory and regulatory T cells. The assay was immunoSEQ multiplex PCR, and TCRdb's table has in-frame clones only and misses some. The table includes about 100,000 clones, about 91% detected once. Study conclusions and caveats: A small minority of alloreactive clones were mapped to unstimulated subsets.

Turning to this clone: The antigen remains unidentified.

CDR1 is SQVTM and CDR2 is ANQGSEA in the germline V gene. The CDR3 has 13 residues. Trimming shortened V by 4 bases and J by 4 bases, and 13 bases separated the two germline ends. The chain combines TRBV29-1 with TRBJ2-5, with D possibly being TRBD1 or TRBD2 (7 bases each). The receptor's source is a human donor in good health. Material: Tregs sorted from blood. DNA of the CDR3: TGCAGCGTTGCTGGCAGGGGGGGAGAGACCCAGTACTTC. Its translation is CSVAGRGGETQYF.